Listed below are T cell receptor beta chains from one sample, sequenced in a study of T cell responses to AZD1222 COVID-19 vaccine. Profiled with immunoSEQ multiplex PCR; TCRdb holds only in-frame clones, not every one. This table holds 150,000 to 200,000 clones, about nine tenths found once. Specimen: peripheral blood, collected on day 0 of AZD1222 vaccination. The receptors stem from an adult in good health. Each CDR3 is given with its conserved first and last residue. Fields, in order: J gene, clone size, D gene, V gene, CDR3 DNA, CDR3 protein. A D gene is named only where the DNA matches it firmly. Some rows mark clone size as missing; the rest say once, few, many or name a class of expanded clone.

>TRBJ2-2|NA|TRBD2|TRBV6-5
TGTGCCAGTACGGGGGGAGACGGGGAGCTGTTTTTT
CASTGGDGELFF
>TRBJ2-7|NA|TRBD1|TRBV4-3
TGCGCCAGCAGCCCCCCAGACAGGGACGAGCAGTACTTC
CASSPPDRDEQYF
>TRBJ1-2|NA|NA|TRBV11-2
TGTGCCAGCAGCTTAGATTTCCCCGATATCTATGGCTACACCTTC
CASSLDFPDIYGYTF
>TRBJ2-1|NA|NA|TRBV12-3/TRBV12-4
TGTGCCAGCACTAAGCTAGCGCCCAATGAGCAGTTCTTC
CASTKLAPNEQFF
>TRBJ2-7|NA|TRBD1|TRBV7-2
TGTGCCAGCAGCTTAGCCCCCGGGACAGGGGTACACGAGCAGTACTTC
CASSLAPGTGVHEQYF
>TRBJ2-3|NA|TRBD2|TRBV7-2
TGTGCCAGCAGCTTAGTAGCGGGGGGGGGTACAGATACGCAGTATTTT
CASSLVAGGGTDTQYF
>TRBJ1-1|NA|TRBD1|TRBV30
TGTGCCTGTAGACAGGGAGCTGAAGCTTTCTTT
CACRQGAEAFF
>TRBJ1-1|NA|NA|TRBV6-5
TGTGCCAGCAGTAGATTGGACAATGGGAACACTGAAGCTTTCTTT
CASSRLDNGNTEAFF
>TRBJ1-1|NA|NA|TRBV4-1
TGCGCCAGCAGCCCCATCTTGGACGCCTCCTCCCAGGGAGCTTTCTTT
CASSPILDASSQGAFF
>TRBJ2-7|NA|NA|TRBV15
TGTGCCACCAGCAGAGATCTAACGACCGGGATCCTCTACGAGCAGTACTTC
CATSRDLTTGILYEQYF
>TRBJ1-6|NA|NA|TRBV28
TGTGCCAGCAGTTTGCCCCTACGGGGGGGATGGGGTTCACCCCTCCACTTT
CASSLPLRGGWGSPLHF
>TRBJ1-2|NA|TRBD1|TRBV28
TGTGCCAGCAGTTTTCTACTCCCCGGGACAGGGGATCATGGCTACACCTTC
CASSFLLPGTGDHGYTF
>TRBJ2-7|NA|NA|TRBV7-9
TGTGCCAGCAGCTTAGAGACCGGAGCCCCCTACGAGCAGTACTTC
CASSLETGAPYEQYF
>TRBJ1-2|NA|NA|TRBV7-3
TGTGCCAGCAGCCCCGAAGCCCAAGCTAACTATGGCTACACCTTC
CASSPEAQANYGYTF
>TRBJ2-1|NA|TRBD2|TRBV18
TGTGCCAGCTCGCAGACTAGCAACAATGAGCAGTTCTTC
CASSQTSNNEQFF
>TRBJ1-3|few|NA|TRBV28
TGTGCCAGCAGCACTAACTCTGGAAACACCATATATTTT
CASSTNSGNTIYF
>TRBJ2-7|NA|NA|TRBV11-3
TGTGCCAGCAGCTTAGAGGGAGAAGCCTACGAGCAGTACTTC
CASSLEGEAYEQYF
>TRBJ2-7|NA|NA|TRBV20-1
TGCAGTGCTAGTGGAGGCTACGAGCAGTACTTC
CSASGGYEQYF
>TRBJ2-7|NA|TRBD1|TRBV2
TGTGCCAGCATTATTGGGGACAGGGCCCTCGAGCAGTACTTC
CASIIGDRALEQYF
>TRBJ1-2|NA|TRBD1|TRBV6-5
TGTGCCAGCAGACCGACAGGGAGCGATGGCTACACCTTC
CASRPTGSDGYTF
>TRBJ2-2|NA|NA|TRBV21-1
TGTGCCAGCCGAGCAACGGCCGGACAGGTGAACACCGGGGAGCTGTTTTTT
CASRATAGQVNTGELFF
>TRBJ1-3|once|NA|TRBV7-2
TGTGCCAGCAGCTTAGACTTTTACTCTGGAAACACCATATATTTT
CASSLDFYSGNTIYF
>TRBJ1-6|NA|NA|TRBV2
TGTGCCAGCAGGGGGGACCCGGCGGGTAATTCACCCCTCCACTTT
CASRGDPAGNSPLHF
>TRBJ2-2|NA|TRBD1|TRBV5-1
TGCGCCAGCGCCCGGGACAGGGGGTCCGGGGAGCTGTTTTTT
CASARDRGSGELFF
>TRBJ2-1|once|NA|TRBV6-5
TGTGCCAGCAGTCTCCGCGGGCGGTACAATGAGCAGTTCTTC
CASSLRGRYNEQFF